This record looks at one TCR beta chain sequence and its context. Sequencing was performed with immunoSEQ multiplex PCR; in TCRdb, only in-frame clones are kept and a portion is missing. This sample has 600,000 to 750,000 clones, with 72% found just once. These data belong to a study of shared clonotypes between healthy human individuals. V was trimmed by 8 bases and J by 0 bases, leaving 10 bases between them. The V gene's germline CDR1 is SEHNR and CDR2 FQNEAQ (reference sequence). This CDR3 spans 14 amino acids. Sequenced sample: memory CD4+ T cells sorted from blood. The sample's subset: CD45RA-negative fraction. The clonotype comes from a woman in her twenties or thirties in good health. The chain joins TRBV7-9 to TRBJ2-2; D is perhaps TRBD1 (6 bases). The CDR3 here is CASQGHTNTGELFF. In nucleotides, the CDR3 is TGTGCCAGCCAGGGACACACGAACACCGGGGAGCTGTTTTTT.